What follows are 25 T cell receptor beta chains derived from one specimen sequenced in a study of cytomegalovirus exposure and HLA in healthy donors. PCR involved 60 Vbeta and 13 Jbeta primers. Data came from immunoSEQ multiplex PCR; TCRdb stores just in-frame clones and leaves some out. Of roughly 150,000 clones in the sample, around a tenth were seen once. Sequenced: PBMCs. The receptors stem from a male donor in good health and CMV-seronegative.

This clone was observed a few times. The chain combines TRBV29-1 with TRBJ1-2; D perhaps matches TRBD1 (6 bases). Germline V gene data show CDR1 as SQVTM and CDR2 as ANQGSEA. The CDR3 consists of 14 residues. The V end lost 3 bases, the J end lost 2 bases, and 13 bases lay between the germline ends. The CDR3 region is CSVDGATGNYGYTF. In nucleotides, the CDR3 is TGCAGCGTTGATGGGGCTACAGGGAACTATGGCTACACCTTC. The variable domain in full, completed from reference TRBV29-1 and TRBJ1-2, reads SAVISQKPSRDICQRGTSLTIQCQVDSQVTMMFWYRQQPGQSLTLIATANQGSEATYESGFVIDKFPISRPNLTFSTLTVSNMSPEDSSIYLCSVDGATGNYGYTFGSGTRLTVV.

The chain joins TRBV29-1 to TRBJ1-1, with D unclear. CDR1 and CDR2 from the germline V gene are SQVTM and ANQGSEA. The CDR3 extends over 10 amino acids. V was trimmed by 5 bases and J by 11 bases, leaving 12 bases between them. The CDR3 is CSVRGPGAFF. The CDR3 nucleotides read TGCAGCGTTCGAGGGCCGGGGGCTTTCTTT.

The DNA of the CDR3 is TGTGCCAGCAGCTTGGGCGGACAGGGGGCAAGTGAGCAGTTCTTC. The encoded protein is CASSLGGQGASEQFF. The chain combines TRBV5-4 with TRBJ2-1; TRBD1 agrees at 11 bases. CDR1 and CDR2 (germline): SGHNT, YYREEE (reference sequence). V lost 0 bases, J lost 9 bases, and 5 bases stayed unmatched. The CDR3 loop spans 15 amino acids.

This clone was counted only a few times. The chain joins TRBV7-2 to TRBJ2-3, with no clear D. CDR1 and CDR2 (germline): SGHTA, FQGNSA. V was shortened by 2 bases and J by 6 bases, with 3 bases between the two germline ends. CDR3 size: 11 residues. The CDR3 sequence: CASSLRDTQYF. The CDR3 DNA is TGTGCCAGCAGCTTACGGGATACGCAGTATTTT. Full variable domain (remainder filled in from reference TRBV7-2 and TRBJ2-3): GAGVSQSPSNKVTEKGKDVELRCDPISGHTALYWYRQSLGQGLEFLIYFQGNSAPDKSGLPSDRFSAERTGGSVSTLTIQRTQQEDSAVYLCASSLRDTQYFGPGTRLTVL.

Here the CDR3 DNA reads TGTGCCAGAAGCTTGAAGCGGAGGGCCTACAATGAGCAGTTCTTC. Amino acids: CARSLKRRAYNEQFF. This chain uses TRBV5-3 with TRBJ2-1, with a weak D call TRBD2 (6 bases). TRBV5-3 belongs to the ORF category, with a function that is uncertain. Trimming cost V 1 base and J 2 bases, with 10 bases left between them. This CDR3 contains 15 residues.

The J gene is TRBJ1-5, the V gene TRBV2, with 7 bases matching TRBD1. In germline, CDR1 is SNHLY, CDR2 FYNNEI. This CDR3 has 15 residues. The trim removed 6 bases at V and 2 bases at J, leaving 7 bases unmatched. Here the CDR3 reads CASRVDTGGNQPQHF. The CDR3 bases are TGTGCCAGCAGGGTAGATACAGGGGGCAATCAGCCCCAGCATTTT.

There are a few counts of this clone. This chain uses TRBV7-2 with TRBJ1-3; a weak D match, TRBD1 (5 bases). Germline values: CDR1 SGHTA, CDR2 FQGNSA. V was pared by 5 bases and J by 4 bases, with 12 bases between. The CDR3 has 14 residues. CDR3: CASSKDSLGNTIYF. In DNA form, the CDR3 reads TGTGCCAGCAGCAAAGACAGTCTCGGAAACACCATATATTTT.

This clone was detected a few times. This chain links TRBV4-3 with TRBJ2-7, with D possibly being TRBD1 (6 bases). V was cut by 0 bases and J by 3 bases, with 21 bases left in between. The germline CDR1 and CDR2 sequences are LGHNA and YSLEER. The CDR3 contains 18 residues. The CDR3 is CASSQDRFPGEVFYEQYF. DNA of the CDR3: TGCGCCAGCAGCCAAGATAGGTTCCCAGGGGAAGTCTTCTACGAGCAGTACTTC.

With regard to this clone: The junction and the germline gene differ at one end; a read error may be behind it. This chain joins TRBV29-1 and TRBJ1-1; 7 positions match TRBD1. The CDR3 is made up of 11 amino acids. Germline V CDR1 and CDR2: SQVTM, ANQGSEA. CDR3 sequence: CSVEGGAEAFF. The CDR3 region has the DNA TGCAGCGTCGAAGGGGGCGCTGAAGCTTTCTTT.

This clone came up a few times. The CDR3 region is CASSYGWQDYGYTF. Written as DNA, the CDR3 is TGTGCCAGCAGTTACGGTTGGCAGGACTATGGCTACACCTTC. The V and J genes are TRBV6-5 and TRBJ1-2; unclear D gene. The CDR3 totals 14 residues. Germline V gives CDR1 MNHEY, CDR2 SVGAGI. V shed 2 bases and J shed 3 bases, with 10 bases lying between them.

This clone was seen more than once but under ten times. The genes are TRBV5-1 and TRBJ1-2; no definite D call. Germline V gene sequence: CDR1 SGHRS, CDR2 YFSETQ. The CDR3 is 16 residues long. The V gene lost 0 bases and the J gene lost 5 bases, with 17 bases spanning the gap. In DNA form, the CDR3 reads TGCGCCAGCAGCTTGGCCGGCGAGGAGCTCTCTTATGGCTACACCTTC. This gives the protein CASSLAGEELSYGYTF.

The CDR3 DNA reads as TGCGCCAGCAGCCAACCCAAACTAGCGGGGGGGCGGAATGAGCAGTTCTTC. Translating it yields CASSQPKLAGGRNEQFF. The V call is TRBV4-1, the J call TRBJ2-1; 13 bases are shared with TRBD2. The CDR3 length is 17 residues. CDR1 and CDR2 from the germline V gene are MGHRA and YSYEKL. The ends lost 2 bases at V and 7 bases at J; junction bases unmatched: 8.

Concerning this clone: The sample holds other DNA sequences that translate to the same CDR3. This chain uses TRBV5-6 with TRBJ2-7; 8 bases map to TRBD2. This CDR3 is built from 14 residues. Germline trimming cut 1 base from V and 4 bases from J; bases unmatched to any gene: 4. Per germline, CDR1 SGHDT and CDR2 YYEEEE. The CDR3 DNA is TGTGCCAGCAGCTTGTTCGGGGGGGGATACGAGCAGTACTTC. It translates to CASSLFGGGYEQYF.

The table lists this clone with a few counts. The chain carries TRBV7-9 and TRBJ2-2; D is uncertain. From germline, CDR1 is SEHNR and CDR2 FQNEAQ (reference sequence). The CDR3 has 15 residues. V lost 8 bases and J lost 6, with 19 bases in between. The CDR3, as DNA: TGTGCCAGCTTCCCCATAGCCTCACCCGCCGGGGAGCTGTTTTTT. This translates into CASFPIASPAGELFF. Full variable domain (rest looked up from reference TRBV7-9 and TRBJ2-2): DTGVSQNPRHKITKRGQNVTFRCDPISEHNRLYWYRQTLGQGPEFLTYFQNEAQLEKSRLLSDRFSAERPKGSFSTLEIQRTEQGDSAMYLCASFPIASPAGELFFGEGSRLTVL.

This clone has only a few counts. This chain links TRBV7-2 with TRBJ1-5; 9 bases are shared with TRBD1. The trim removed 4 bases at V and 6 bases at J, leaving 7 bases unmatched. Germline loops: CDR1 SGHTA, CDR2 FQGNSA. The CDR3 totals 15 residues. The CDR3 loop reads CASSSGTGLGQPQHF. The CDR3 DNA follows: TGTGCCAGCAGCTCTGGGACAGGGCTCGGTCAGCCCCAGCATTTT.

This clone showed up just a few times. The chain combines TRBV2 with TRBJ2-7, with TRBD1 matching over 8 bases. Germline V gene sequence: CDR1 SNHLY, CDR2 FYNNEI. After removal of 7 bases from V and 2 bases from J, the junction contained 7 bases not matched to a gene. CDR3 length: 14 residues. CDR3 in DNA: TGTGCCAGCATGGTACAGGGGGGAACCTACGAGCAGTACTTC. This codes for CASMVQGGTYEQYF.

This chain links TRBV6-5 with TRBJ2-2, with D tentatively TRBD1 (6 bases). Germline V gene data show CDR1 as MNHEY and CDR2 as SVGAGI. V lost 7 bases to trimming and J lost 3 bases, with 15 bases between them. CDR3 length equals 15 residues. CDR3 region: CASKLWGLDTGELFF. In DNA form, the CDR3 reads TGTGCCAGCAAACTTTGGGGGCTGGACACCGGGGAGCTGTTTTTT.

The chain is built from TRBV28 and TRBJ1-1; 7 nucleotides agree with TRBD1. CDR3 length: 18 residues. V was clipped by 2 bases and J by 2 bases; unmatched bases: 14. The germline V gene encodes CDR1 MDHEN and CDR2 SYDVKM. CDR3 nucleotides: TGTGCCAGCAGTTTAATCTCCTTGGGACAGAAACCTAACACTGAAGCTTTCTTT. Its protein product is CASSLISLGQKPNTEAFF.

The V and J genes are TRBV20-1 and TRBJ1-5; D not certain. The CDR3 totals 11 residues. Germline CDR1 DFQATT, CDR2 SNEGSKA (reference sequence). The V gene lost 4 bases and the J gene lost 7 bases, with 8 bases spanning the gap. This CDR3 reads CSANGRQPQHF. Here the CDR3 DNA reads TGCAGTGCTAATGGCAGGCAGCCCCAGCATTTT.

J is TRBJ1-2 and V is TRBV18, with TRBD1 identical over 10 bases. The CDR3 spans 14 residues. Losses at the gene ends were 3 bases for V and 8 bases for J; bases not matched to a gene: 6. Germline CDR1 is KGHSH and CDR2 is LQKENI. CDR3 bases: TGTGCCAGCTCACCGACAGGGGGCCTGGAAGGCTACACCTTC. Encoded protein: CASSPTGGLEGYTF.

This clone was seen a few times. The V gene is TRBV6-1, the J gene TRBJ1-2; possible D gene TRBD1, 5 bases. The CDR3 covers 15 residues. The V gene's germline CDR1 is MNHNS and CDR2 SASEGT. Trimming stripped 2 bases from V and 0 bases from J, with 10 bases between. The CDR3 bases are TGTGCCAGCAGTGAATTTTGGGGGGCTAACTATGGCTACACCTTC. This translates into CASSEFWGANYGYTF.

In DNA, the CDR3 is TGCGCCAGCAGCTCCTACAGGCGGGGGGAAGCTTTCTTT. It specifies CASSSYRRGEAFF. The chain links TRBV5-1 to TRBJ1-1, with D possibly being TRBD1 (5 bases). V was shortened by 3 bases and J by 8 bases, with 14 bases between the two germline ends. Germline lookup yields CDR1 SGHRS and CDR2 YFSETQ. There are 13 residues in the CDR3.

This rearrangement joins TRBV7-9 to TRBJ2-5, with a tentative D call TRBD2 (5 bases). The V and J ends lost 5 bases and 4 bases respectively, with 14 bases between them. Germline V gene lookup returns CDR1 SEHNR and CDR2 FQNEAQ (reference sequence). The CDR3 sequence is 14 residues long. The CDR3 sequence is CASSPSGWGETQYF. CDR3 bases: TGTGCCAGCAGCCCCAGCGGTTGGGGAGAGACCCAGTACTTC.

The rearrangement joins TRBV5-6 to TRBJ2-5, with 9 bases matching TRBD1. The junction had 7 bases not matched to a gene; V was cut back by 0 bases and J by 7 bases. The CDR3 runs 15 residues. In germline, CDR1 is SGHDT, CDR2 YYEEEE. The CDR3 sequence: CASSLVRTGARTQYF. Here the CDR3 DNA reads TGTGCCAGCAGCTTGGTCCGGACAGGGGCCCGGACCCAGTACTTC. The whole variable domain, filled in from reference TRBV5-6 and TRBJ2-5, reads DAGVTQSPTHLIKTRGQQVTLRCSPKSGHDTVSWYQQALGQGPQFIFQYYEEEERQRGNFPDRFSGHQFPNYSSELNVNALLLGDSALYLCASSLVRTGARTQYFGPGTRLLVL.

This clone was observed a few times. The gene calls are TRBV5-6 and TRBJ2-5; D is possibly TRBD2 (6 bases). Germline assignment: CDR1 SGHDT and CDR2 YYEEEE. V was shortened by 2 bases and J by 1 base, with 9 bases between the two germline ends. The CDR3 extends over 14 amino acids. The CDR3 here is CASSFTGLQETQYF. The CDR3 bases are TGTGCCAGCAGCTTTACGGGACTCCAAGAGACCCAGTACTTC.